These 18 T cell receptor beta chains originate from one sample sequenced in a study of beta chain features in type 1 diabetes. These receptors are not linked to any known antigen. Expressed TCRB transcripts were sequenced after all isolated RNA was converted to cDNA. Sequencing was performed with immunoSEQ multiplex PCR; in TCRdb, only in-frame clones are kept and a portion is missing. The table shows about 390,000 clones, with 9.6% occurring only once. Study results and limitations: Within each of all four CD4+ subsets, Type 1 diabetes patients had TCRB CDR3s that were moderately but significantly shorter.

Sequencing used central memory CD4+ T cells from blood. The origin of the receptors is a young man with type 1 diabetes.

The rearrangement links TRBV6-5 to TRBJ2-7; TRBD1 or TRBD2 may be the D gene (5 bases each). CDR1 MNHEY and CDR2 SVGAGI come from the germline V gene. V was pared by 2 bases and J by 4 bases, with 9 bases between. The CDR3 is 13 residues long. CDR3 protein: CASSYGREYEQYF. The CDR3 bases are TGTGCCAGCAGTTACGGCAGGGAGTACGAGCAGTACTTC.

This clone appeared many times. The chain joins TRBV30 to TRBJ1-2, with D tentatively TRBD1 (6 bases). Trimming shortened V by 4 bases and J by 3 bases, and 12 bases separated the two germline ends. Germline V gene sequence: CDR1 GTSNPN, CDR2 SVGIG (reference sequence). This CDR3 comprises 13 residues. The CDR3 is CAWNRDRYYGYTF. CDR3 coding DNA: TGTGCCTGGAACAGGGACCGCTACTATGGCTACACCTTC.

This sequence joins TRBV9 and TRBJ1-5; TRBD1 is a possible D gene (5 bases). The CDR3 extends over 15 amino acids. Trimming took 5 bases from V and 0 from J, leaving 12 bases between them. Germline CDR1 is SGDLS and CDR2 is YYNGEE. CDR3 protein: CASRRDGNSNQPQHF. The CDR3 DNA follows: TGTGCCAGCAGAAGGGACGGGAATAGCAATCAGCCCCAGCATTTT.

V usage is TRBV6-6 and J usage is TRBJ2-5; a weak D match, TRBD2 (6 bases). This CDR3 region has 14 residues. V was shortened by 6 bases and J by 7 bases, with 18 bases between the two germline ends. Germline V CDR1 and CDR2: MNHNY, SVGAGI (reference sequence). In DNA, the CDR3 is TGTGCCAGCAGCCCCGGGGGAGACAAACGGACCCAGTACTTC. This sequence encodes CASSPGGDKRTQYF.

In DNA, the CDR3 is TGTGCCAGCAGTTTACGCAGGGAATATCAGCCCCAGCATTTT. This codes for CASSLRREYQPQHF. This chain uses TRBV28 with TRBJ1-5, with a tentative D call TRBD1 (5 bases). CDR1 and CDR2 (germline): MDHEN, SYDVKM. Trimming shortened V by 2 bases and J by 5 bases, and 10 bases separated the two germline ends. The length of the CDR3 is 14 residues.

CDR3 DNA: TGTGCCAGCAACAACCTAAGGGGTGGCAAAAACATTCAGTACTTC. Its protein is CASNNLRGGKNIQYF. The gene calls are TRBV13 and TRBJ2-4; tentatively, D is TRBD1 (5 bases). Germline V lookup: CDR1 PRHDT, CDR2 FYEKMQ (reference sequence). The ends were cut back, 7 bases at V and 3 bases at J, with 16 bases in the middle. The CDR3 has 15 amino acids.

This clone was detected only a few times. The sample has other DNA sequences that encode this CDR3 too. The chain combines TRBV5-4 with TRBJ2-7; 8 nucleotides match TRBD2. The trim removed 3 bases at V and 2 bases at J, leaving 1 base unmatched. Germline CDR1 is SGHNT and CDR2 is YYREEE (reference sequence). This CDR3 comprises 13 residues. The CDR3 bases are TGTGCCAGCAGCTCCGGGAGGGCCTACGAGCAGTACTTC. Its protein is CASSSGRAYEQYF. The whole variable domain, filled in from reference TRBV5-4 and TRBJ2-7, reads ETGVTQSPTHLIKTRGQQVTLRCSSQSGHNTVSWYQQALGQGPQFIFQYYREEENGRGNFPPRFSGLQFPNYSSELNVNALELDDSALYLCASSSGRAYEQYFGPGTRLTVT.

V usage is TRBV7-2 and J usage is TRBJ2-6; tentatively, D is TRBD1 (6 bases). The germline V gene encodes CDR1 SGHTA and CDR2 FQGNSA. V was shortened by 2 bases and J by 2 bases, with 10 bases between the two germline ends. There are 16 residues in the CDR3. This CDR3 is CASSLRPGAGANVLTF. DNA for the CDR3: TGTGCCAGCAGCTTACGCCCAGGGGCTGGGGCCAACGTCCTGACTTTC. The full variable domain, in which reference TRBV7-2 and TRBJ2-6 provide the parts outside the CDR3, is GAGVSQSPSNKVTEKGKDVELRCDPISGHTALYWYRQSLGQGLEFLIYFQGNSAPDKSGLPSDRFSAERTGGSVSTLTIQRTQQEDSAVYLCASSLRPGAGANVLTFGAGSRLTVL.

This chain links TRBV7-3 with TRBJ1-2; no clear D gene. CDR1 is SGHTA and CDR2 is FQGTGA in the germline V gene. The CDR3 has 14 residues. The germline V and J ends were trimmed by 5 bases and 0 bases, with 10 bases remaining between them. The CDR3 region is CASSPSMSNYGYTF. For the CDR3, the DNA is TGTGCCAGCAGCCCAAGTATGTCTAACTATGGCTACACCTTC.

This clone appeared a few times. This rearrangement joins TRBV6-5 to TRBJ2-7; 7 nucleotides match TRBD1. The V and J ends lost 6 bases and 2 bases, in that order; junction bases with no gene match: 10. The CDR3 runs 15 residues. Germline V lookup: CDR1 MNHEY, CDR2 SVGAGI. Written as DNA, the CDR3 is TGTGCCAGCAGCCATATGGACAGGAGCCCCTACGAGCAGTACTTC. Amino acids: CASSHMDRSPYEQYF.

This clone occurred a few times. The chain carries TRBV28 and TRBJ1-5; the match to TRBD1 covers 7 bases. The germline CDR1 and CDR2 sequences are MDHEN and SYDVKM. This CDR3 comprises 14 residues. V was pared by 6 bases and J by 4 bases, with 6 bases of the junction left unmatched. The CDR3 DNA reads TGTGCCAGCAGGAGACAGGGCCCTAATCAGCCCCAGCATTTT. Translating it yields CASRRQGPNQPQHF.

This clone has a handful of counts. The genes are TRBV18 and TRBJ1-2, with a possible D match to TRBD1 (5 bases). Trimming removed 4 bases from V and 6 bases from J, with 18 bases in between. Germline V gene sequence: CDR1 KGHSH, CDR2 LQKENI. The CDR3 contains 15 residues. CDR3 nucleotides: TGTGCCAGCTCACACGACAGCTCCTGGGAGGATGGCTACACCTTC. It yields the protein CASSHDSSWEDGYTF. The complete variable domain, with remaining parts taken from reference TRBV18 and TRBJ1-2, reads NAGVMQNPRHLVRRRGQEARLRCSPMKGHSHVYWYRQLPEEGLKFMVYLQKENIIDESGMPKERFSAEFPKEGPSILRIQQVVRGDSAAYFCASSHDSSWEDGYTFGSGTRLTVV.

This clone was observed a few times. The J gene is TRBJ2-6, the V gene TRBV5-4, with D maybe TRBD1 (5 bases). V lost 2 bases and J lost 0, with 9 bases in between. The CDR3 totals 16 residues. Germline CDR1 SGHNT, CDR2 YYREEE (reference sequence). CDR3 sequence: CASSLKQVSGANVLTF. The CDR3 coding sequence is TGTGCCAGCAGCTTAAAACAGGTCTCTGGGGCCAACGTCCTGACTTTC.

The V gene is TRBV7-2, the J gene TRBJ2-1; 11 nucleotides agree with TRBD2. This CDR3 has 18 residues. V was clipped by 2 bases and J by 2 bases; unmatched bases: 8. Germline V gene sequence: CDR1 SGHTA, CDR2 FQGNSA. The CDR3 here is CASSLNSGRAATYNEQFF. The CDR3 DNA is TGTGCCAGCAGCTTAAATAGCGGGAGGGCCGCGACCTACAATGAGCAGTTCTTC.

This clone was seen more than once but under ten times. The chain is built from TRBV2 and TRBJ1-1; D remains unclear. Germline-derived CDR1 and CDR2 are SNHLY and FYNNEI. CDR3 size: 13 residues. The germline V and J ends were trimmed by 6 bases and 0 bases, with 8 bases remaining between them. The CDR3 DNA follows: TGTGCCAGCAGGCTCTCAGTGAACACTGAAGCTTTCTTT. Its translation: CASRLSVNTEAFF.

The chain is built from TRBV19 and TRBJ1-1; TRBD1 might be the D (5 bases). The CDR3 has 13 amino acids. V lost 3 bases and J lost 7, with 12 bases in between. The germline V gene has CDR1 LNHDA and CDR2 SQIVND (reference sequence). CDR3 sequence: CASSMQGGLEAFF. CDR3 nucleotide sequence: TGTGCCAGTAGTATGCAGGGAGGCCTTGAAGCTTTCTTT.

The chain combines TRBV7-3 with TRBJ2-5; no definite D call. The end of the DNA aligns better with TRBJ2-7, so the J call may be wrong. CDR1 is SGHTA and CDR2 is FQGTGA in the germline V gene. The CDR3 totals 16 residues. The CDR3 is CASSLVSGMSSYEQYF. CDR3 coding DNA: TGTGCCAGCAGCTTAGTTTCGGGTATGAGCTCCTACGAGCAGTACTTC.

This clone has only a few counts. V is TRBV19 and J is TRBJ1-4; 8 nucleotides align to TRBD1. V lost 5 bases to trimming and J lost 8 bases; unmatched junction nucleotides: 10. The CDR3 sequence is 15 residues long. Germline loops: CDR1 LNHDA, CDR2 SQIVND (reference sequence). The CDR3 spells CASSPETGDGEKLFF. The CDR3 coding sequence is TGTGCCAGTAGTCCAGAGACAGGGGATGGAGAAAAACTGTTTTTT.